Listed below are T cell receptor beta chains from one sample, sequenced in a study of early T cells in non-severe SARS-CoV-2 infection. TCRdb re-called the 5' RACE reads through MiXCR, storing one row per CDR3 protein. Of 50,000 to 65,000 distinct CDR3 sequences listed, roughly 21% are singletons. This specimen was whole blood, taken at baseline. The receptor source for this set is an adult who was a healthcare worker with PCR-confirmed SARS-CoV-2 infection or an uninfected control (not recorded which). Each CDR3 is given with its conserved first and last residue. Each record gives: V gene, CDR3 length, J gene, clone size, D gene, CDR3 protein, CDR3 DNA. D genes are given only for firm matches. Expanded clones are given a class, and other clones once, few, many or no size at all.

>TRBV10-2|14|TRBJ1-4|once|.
CASSVGRTNEKLFF
TGCGCCAGCAGTGTTGGGCGGACTAATGAAAAACTGTTTTTT
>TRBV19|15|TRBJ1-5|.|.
CASKLLDSTNQPQHF
TGTGCCAGTAAATTATTGGACAGCACCAATCAGCCCCAGCATTTT
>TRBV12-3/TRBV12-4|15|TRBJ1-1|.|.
CASSLRSRFSAEAFF
TGTGCCAGCAGTTTAAGATCCAGGTTTAGCGCTGAAGCTTTCTTT
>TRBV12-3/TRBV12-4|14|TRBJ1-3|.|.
CASSDSHSGNTIYF
TGTGCCAGCAGTGACAGTCACTCTGGAAACACCATATATTTT
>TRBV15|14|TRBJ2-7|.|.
CATSGGWASYEQYF
TGTGCCACCAGCGGGGGGTGGGCCTCCTACGAGCAGTACTTC
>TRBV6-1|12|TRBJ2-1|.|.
CASRRGGDEQFF
TGTGCCAGCAGGAGAGGGGGGGATGAGCAGTTCTTC
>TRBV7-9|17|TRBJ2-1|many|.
CASSLRRGPRVANEQFF
TGTGCCAGCAGCTTACGGCGGGGGCCAAGGGTGGCCAATGAGCAGTTCTTC
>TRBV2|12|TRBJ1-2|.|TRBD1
CASDRDTYGYTF
TGTGCCAGCGACAGGGATACCTATGGCTACACCTTC
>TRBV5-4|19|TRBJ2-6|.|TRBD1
CASSFWTGQKFFGANVLTF
TGTGCCAGCAGCTTTTGGACGGGACAGAAATTCTTTGGGGCCAACGTCCTGACTTTC
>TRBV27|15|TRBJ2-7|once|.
CASSPGTARPYEQYF
TGTGCCAGCAGCCCAGGGACCGCGAGACCCTACGAGCAGTACTTC
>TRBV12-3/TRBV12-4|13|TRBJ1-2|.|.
CASSPHGGRGYTF
TGTGCCAGCAGCCCGCACGGCGGTCGGGGCTACACCTTC
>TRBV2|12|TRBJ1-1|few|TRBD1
CASRTGGTEAFF
TGTGCCAGCAGGACAGGGGGCACTGAAGCTTTCTTT
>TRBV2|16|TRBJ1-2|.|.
CASSLETASSGYGYTF
TGTGCCAGCAGTCTAGAGACAGCCTCATCAGGGTATGGCTACACCTTC
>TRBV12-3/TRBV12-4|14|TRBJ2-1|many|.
CASTPGGSYNEQFF
TGTGCCAGCACCCCGGGCGGCTCCTACAATGAGCAGTTCTTC
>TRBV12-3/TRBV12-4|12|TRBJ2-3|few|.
CASSSVPDTQYF
TGTGCCAGCAGTTCAGTTCCAGATACGCAGTATTTT
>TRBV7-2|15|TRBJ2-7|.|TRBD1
CASSLAGTGSSEQYF
TGTGCCAGCAGCTTGGCCGGGACAGGGTCTAGCGAGCAGTACTTC
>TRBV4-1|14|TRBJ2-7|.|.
CASSSDRSSYEQYF
TGCGCCAGCAGCTCCGACAGGAGCTCCTACGAGCAGTACTTC
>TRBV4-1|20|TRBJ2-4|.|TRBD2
CASSQYFLRSGGLAKNIQYF
TGCGCCAGCAGCCAGTACTTTTTGCGAAGCGGGGGACTAGCCAAAAACATTCAGTACTTC
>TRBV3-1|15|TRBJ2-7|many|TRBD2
CASSQASGLAYEQYF
TGTGCCAGCAGCCAAGCTAGCGGGCTGGCCTACGAGCAGTACTTC
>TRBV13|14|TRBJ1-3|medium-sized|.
CASREVGGENTIYF
TGTGCCAGCAGAGAAGTCGGGGGAGAAAACACCATATATTTT